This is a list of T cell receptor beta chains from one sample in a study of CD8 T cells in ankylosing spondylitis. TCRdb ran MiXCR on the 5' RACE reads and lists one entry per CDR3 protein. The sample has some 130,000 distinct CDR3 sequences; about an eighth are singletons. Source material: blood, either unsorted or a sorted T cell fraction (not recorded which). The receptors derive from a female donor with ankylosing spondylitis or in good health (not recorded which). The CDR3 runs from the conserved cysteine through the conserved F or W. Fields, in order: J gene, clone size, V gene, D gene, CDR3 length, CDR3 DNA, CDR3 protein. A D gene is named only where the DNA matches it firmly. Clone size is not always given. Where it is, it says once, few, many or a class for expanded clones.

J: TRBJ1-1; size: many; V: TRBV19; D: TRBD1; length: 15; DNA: TGTGCCAGTAGTAGGGGACAGGGCTGGCACACTGAAGCTTTCTTT; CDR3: CASSRGQGWHTEAFF
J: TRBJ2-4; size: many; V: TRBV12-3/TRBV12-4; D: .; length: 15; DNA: TGTGCCAGCACCCTTCGGGACCTAGCCAAAAACATTCAGTACTTC; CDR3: CASTLRDLAKNIQYF
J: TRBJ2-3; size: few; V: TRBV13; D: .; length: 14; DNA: TGTGCCAGCAGCTTAGGAGAACCGGGAGATACGCAGTATTTT; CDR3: CASSLGEPGDTQYF
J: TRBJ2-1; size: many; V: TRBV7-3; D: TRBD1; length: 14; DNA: TGTGCCAGCAGCTTCTCCCGGGACAGGAATGAGCAGTTCTTC; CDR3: CASSFSRDRNEQFF
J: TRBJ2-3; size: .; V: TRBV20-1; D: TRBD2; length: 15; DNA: TGCAGTGCTCCTCTAGCGGGAGGGCCCTTAGATACGCAGTATTTT; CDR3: CSAPLAGGPLDTQYF
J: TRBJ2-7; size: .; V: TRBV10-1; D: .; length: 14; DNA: TGCGCCAGCAGTGAGGGCCAGGGACCATACGAGCAGTACTTC; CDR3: CASSEGQGPYEQYF
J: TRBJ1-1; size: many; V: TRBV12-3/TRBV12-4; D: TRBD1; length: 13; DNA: TGTGCCAGCAGCCTCCGGGACAGGTTTGAAGCTTTCTTT; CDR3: CASSLRDRFEAFF
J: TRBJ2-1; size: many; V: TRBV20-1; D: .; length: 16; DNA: TGCAGTGCGCCATCCCCCTTAGCGGTGTCCTACAATGAGCAGTTCTTC; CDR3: CSAPSPLAVSYNEQFF
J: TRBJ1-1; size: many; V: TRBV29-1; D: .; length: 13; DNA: TGCAGCGTTGAACTTGGGGCAGGCACTGAAGCTTTCTTT; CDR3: CSVELGAGTEAFF
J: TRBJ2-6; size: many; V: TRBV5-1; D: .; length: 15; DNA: TGCGCCAGCAGGGCACATACTTCTGGGGCCAACGTCCTGACTTTC; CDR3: CASRAHTSGANVLTF
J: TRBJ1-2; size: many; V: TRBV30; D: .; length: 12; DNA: TGTGCCTGGAGTGGTCAAGTATATGGCTACACCTTC; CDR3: CAWSGQVYGYTF
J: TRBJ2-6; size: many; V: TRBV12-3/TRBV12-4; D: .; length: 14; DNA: TGTGCCAGCACCCCACGTACTGGGGCCAACGTCCTGACTTTC; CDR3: CASTPRTGANVLTF
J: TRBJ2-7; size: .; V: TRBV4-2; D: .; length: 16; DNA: TGTGCCAGCAGCCAAGAGTTAGCGGCCTTTTCCTACGAGCAGTACTTC; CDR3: CASSQELAAFSYEQYF
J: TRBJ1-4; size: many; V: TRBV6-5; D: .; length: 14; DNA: TGTGCCAGCAGTTACCGGGGAGGCGGGGAAAAACTGTTTTTT; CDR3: CASSYRGGGEKLFF
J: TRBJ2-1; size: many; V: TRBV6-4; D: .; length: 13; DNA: TGTGCCAGCAGTGACTCTTGGGCCAATGAGCAGTTCTTC; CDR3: CASSDSWANEQFF
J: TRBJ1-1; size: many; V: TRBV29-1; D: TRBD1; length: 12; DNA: TGCAGCGGGAACACAGGGGCGAGGGGGGCTTTCTTT; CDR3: CSGNTGARGAFF
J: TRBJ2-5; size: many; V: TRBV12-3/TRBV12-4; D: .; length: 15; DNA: TGTGCCAGCAGTCCGAGGACGGCTAAAAGGGAGACCCAGTACTTC; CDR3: CASSPRTAKRETQYF
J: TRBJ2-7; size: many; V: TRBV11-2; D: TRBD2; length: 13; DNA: TGTGCCAGCAGCTCTGGACTAGCCTACGAGCAGTACTTC; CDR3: CASSSGLAYEQYF
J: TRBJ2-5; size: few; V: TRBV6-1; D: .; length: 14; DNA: TGTGCCAGCAGATCTACAGGGATCCAAGAGACCCAGTACTTC; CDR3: CASRSTGIQETQYF
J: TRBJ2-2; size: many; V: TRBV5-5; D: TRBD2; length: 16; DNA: TGTGCCAGCAGCCAGACTAGCGGGGGGATCACCGGGGAGCTGTTTTTT; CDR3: CASSQTSGGITGELFF
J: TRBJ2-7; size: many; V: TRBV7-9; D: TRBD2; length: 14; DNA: TGTGCCAGCAGCTCGTTGACGGGGAGGGTCGAGCAGTACTTC; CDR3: CASSSLTGRVEQYF
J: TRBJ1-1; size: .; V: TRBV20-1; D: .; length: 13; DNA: TGCAGTGCTAGAGCGGAGGGTGGTAATGAAGCTTTCTTT; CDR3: CSARAEGGNEAFF
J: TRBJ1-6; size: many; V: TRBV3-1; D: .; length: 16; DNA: TGTGCCAGCAGCCTCGGGATAACATCCTATAATTCACCCCTCCACTTT; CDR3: CASSLGITSYNSPLHF
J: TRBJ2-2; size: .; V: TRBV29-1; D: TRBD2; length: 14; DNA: TGCAGCGTTGAAGCGGGAGGGAGGACCGGGGAGCTGTTTTTT; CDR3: CSVEAGGRTGELFF
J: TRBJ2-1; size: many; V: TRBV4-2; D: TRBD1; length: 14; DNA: TGTGCCAGCAGACCGGACAGGGTGTCGAATGAGCAGTTCTTC; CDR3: CASRPDRVSNEQFF
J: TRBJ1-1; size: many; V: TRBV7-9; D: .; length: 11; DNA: TGTGCCAGCAGCCAAGCAGGTTGGGCTTTCTTT; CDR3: CASSQAGWAFF
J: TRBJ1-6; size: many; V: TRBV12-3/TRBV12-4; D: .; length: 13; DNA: TGTGCCAGCCAAGGACAGCTTAATTCACCCCTCCACTTT; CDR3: CASQGQLNSPLHF
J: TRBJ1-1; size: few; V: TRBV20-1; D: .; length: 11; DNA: TGCAGTGTACGGGAAAACACTGAAGCTTTCTTT; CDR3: CSVRENTEAFF
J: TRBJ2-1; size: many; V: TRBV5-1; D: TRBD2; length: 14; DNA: TGCGCCAGCAGCTTCGGACTAGCTACCGTTGAGCAGTTCTTC; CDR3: CASSFGLATVEQFF
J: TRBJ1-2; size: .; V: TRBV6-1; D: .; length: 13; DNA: TGTGCCAGCAACCTAGACAGGAACTATGGCTACACCTTC; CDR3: CASNLDRNYGYTF
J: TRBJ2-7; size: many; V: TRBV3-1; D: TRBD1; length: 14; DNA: TGTGCCAGCAGCGAGTGGGACAGCGGATACGAGCAGTACTTC; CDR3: CASSEWDSGYEQYF
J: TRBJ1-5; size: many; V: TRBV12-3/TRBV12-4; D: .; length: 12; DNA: TGTGCCAGCAGTTTACCGAGTCAGCCCCAGCATTTT; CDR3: CASSLPSQPQHF
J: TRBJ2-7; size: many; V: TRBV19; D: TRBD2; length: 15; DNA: TGTGCCAGTAGTCCGAGGGGACTAGCTATCTACGAGCAGTACTTC; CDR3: CASSPRGLAIYEQYF
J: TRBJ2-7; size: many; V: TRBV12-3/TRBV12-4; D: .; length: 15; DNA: TGTGCCAGCAGTGTCGGACCGAGGAGCTCCTACGAGCAGTACTTC; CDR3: CASSVGPRSSYEQYF
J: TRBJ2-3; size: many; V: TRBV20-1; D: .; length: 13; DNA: TGCAGTGCGCGGCGGGAAAGCACAGATACGCAGTATTTT; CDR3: CSARRESTDTQYF
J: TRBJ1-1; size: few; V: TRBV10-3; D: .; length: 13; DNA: TGTGCCATACGGACAGACTTGAACACTGAAGCTTTCTTT; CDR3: CAIRTDLNTEAFF
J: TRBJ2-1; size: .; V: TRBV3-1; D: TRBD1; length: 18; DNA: TGTGCCTGCTGCCAAGATAGGTGGCCGGGACAGATCTACAATGAGCAGTTCTTC; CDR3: CACCQDRWPGQIYNEQFF
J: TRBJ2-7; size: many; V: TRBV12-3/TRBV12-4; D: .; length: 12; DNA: TGTGCCAGCAGTTGGAATCTTTACGAGCAGTACTTC; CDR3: CASSWNLYEQYF
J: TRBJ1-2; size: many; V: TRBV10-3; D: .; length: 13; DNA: TGTGCCATCAGGATAGGCGGGGGGGACGGCTACACCTTC; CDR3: CAIRIGGGDGYTF
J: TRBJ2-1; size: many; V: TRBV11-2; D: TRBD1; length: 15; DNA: TGTGCCAGCAGCGCGAGGACAGGGACGGGCAATGAGCAGTTCTTC; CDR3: CASSARTGTGNEQFF
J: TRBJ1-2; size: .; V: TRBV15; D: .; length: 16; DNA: TGTGCCACCAGCAGAGATAAGGGCAGGCCTAACTATGGCTACACCTTC; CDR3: CATSRDKGRPNYGYTF
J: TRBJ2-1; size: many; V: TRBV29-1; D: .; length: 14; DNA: TGCAGCGTTGTTGGGACGGACGTCTACAATGAGCAGTTCTTC; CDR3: CSVVGTDVYNEQFF
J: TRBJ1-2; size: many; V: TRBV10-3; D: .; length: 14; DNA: TGTGCCATCAGTGAGTCGAAGATCACCTATGGCTACACCTTC; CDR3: CAISESKITYGYTF